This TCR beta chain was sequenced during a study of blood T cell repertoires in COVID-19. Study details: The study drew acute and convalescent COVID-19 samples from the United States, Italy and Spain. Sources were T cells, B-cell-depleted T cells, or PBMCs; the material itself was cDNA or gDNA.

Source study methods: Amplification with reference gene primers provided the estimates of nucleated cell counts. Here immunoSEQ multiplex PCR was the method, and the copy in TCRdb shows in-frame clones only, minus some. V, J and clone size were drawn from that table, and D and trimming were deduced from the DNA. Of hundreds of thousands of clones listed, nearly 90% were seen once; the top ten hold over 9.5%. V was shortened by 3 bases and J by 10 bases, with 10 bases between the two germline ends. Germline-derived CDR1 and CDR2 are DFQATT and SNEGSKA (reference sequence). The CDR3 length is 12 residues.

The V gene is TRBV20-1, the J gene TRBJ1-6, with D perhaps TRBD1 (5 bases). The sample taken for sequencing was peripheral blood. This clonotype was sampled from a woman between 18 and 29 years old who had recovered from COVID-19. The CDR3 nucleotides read TGCAGTGCTAGTTCGGGGGGATCACCCCTCCACTTT. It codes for CSASSGGSPLHF.